This entry is about one T cell receptor (beta chain). Sequenced by immunoSEQ multiplex PCR; TCRdb stores in-frame clones only, minus some. Seen here are about 290,000 clones, about nine tenths observed once, and the top ten hold 1.7%. Looked up from germline, CDR1 is MNHEY and CDR2 is SMNVEV (reference sequence). This CDR3 comprises 13 residues. Trimming took off 4 bases at V and 2 bases at J, with 8 bases between the two ends. The sample belongs to a study of blood T cell repertoires in COVID-19. Sequenced sample: PBMCs or T cells enriched from blood (not recorded which). The rearrangement joins TRBV27 to TRBJ2-5; the D gene is possibly TRBD1 (5 bases). This clonotype was sampled from a middle-aged woman who had recovered from COVID-19. CDR3 coding DNA: TGTGCCAGCAGTTCAGGGTTTCAAGAGACCCAGTACTTC. Residues: CASSSGFQETQYF.